The sequence of this T cell receptor beta chain was determined in a study of identical twins (dated by TCRdb to 2016 to 2017). For context, the study as a whole: TCR alpha and beta repertoires from monozygotic twins, unrelated adults of various ages and cord blood were deep-sequenced to test whether fetal clonotypes persist. To rule out contamination, replicate twin experiments were performed at different times with different library preparation protocols.

CDR1 and CDR2 (PRHDT, FYEKMQ) derive from the germline V gene (reference sequence). Unmatched junction bases come to 5, with V trimmed by 0 bases and J by 3 bases. From cysteine to phenylalanine, the CDR3 is 15 amino acids long. Only the CDR3 region is kept as DNA, spanning 45 bases read in frame from base 1. Only healthy Caucasian donors were included. Broad study findings and their caveats: Zero-insertion analyses could be partly confounded by invariant T cells such as MAIT and iNKT, although diverse VJ usage argued against such confounding for most clonotypes. Out-of-frame TCR alpha sequences shared between twins showed an excess of low generation-probability sequences compared with coincidental sharing between unrelated individuals. Excess twin sharing in beta out-of-frame sequences was weaker because fewer shared sequences lowered the signal-to-noise ratio. Recombination models systematically underestimated out-of-frame TCR alpha sharing in monozygotic twins but agreed with sharing between unrelated individuals. Fewer insertions were carried by abundant cord blood beta clonotypes, a similar but weaker trend appeared in young adult naive repertoires, and no such trend appeared in memory repertoires. Because the same donors could not be followed over many years, the conclusions relied on cross-sectional statistical analysis.

The protocol used for the library was 5' RACE. Sequencing relied on an Illumina HiSeq 2000. A universal primer binding site was added through template switching, and the final cDNA carried a unique molecular identifier so that TCR cDNA molecules could be counted accurately. Specific primers in the conserved constant-segment region were used to synthesize first-strand cDNA for TCR alpha and beta chains. Each cDNA library was double barcoded, with a SMART-Mk sample barcode plus Illumina barcodes, to control for contamination. Two successive PCR steps introduced TruSeq adapter sequences along with Illumina sample barcodes. Sequencing of the TCR alpha and beta cDNA libraries was done on the Illumina HiSeq platform using custom primers. Per the original workflow: MiGEC was used to process raw reads and extract unique molecular identifiers, and MiXCR was used to find CDR3 positions. For each individual, recombination models were inferred using an EM algorithm with the repgenHMM and IGoR tools. Shared clonotypes were analyzed with the tcR package in R, and sharing was normalized by the product of cloneset sizes. To study raw recombination without the effects of thymic and clonal selection, out-of-frame nonproductive sequences were analyzed. In-frame beta chains were kept once TCRdb had trimmed the public reads at Q25 with fastp and called clones with MiXCR. Each entry merges the rows of one CDR3 protein and shows their most common DNA and genes. What appears here as the V and J calls and clone size reflects TCRdb's work, not the paper's. The table for this sample lists about 1.7 million distinct CDR3 sequences; around 33% of them were counted only once. The top ten clonotypes cover around 0.25% of the sample.

Details on this clonotype: The antigen it recognizes is unknown. It has no much larger one-base neighbor in the sample; base qualities were not kept.

Specimen: cord blood. The source is a newborn girl in good health. The chain employs TRBV13 and TRBJ2-7; the central 7 bases match TRBD2. The sequenced DNA: TGTGCCAGCAGCTTAGGTCGGGACTATCTCTACGAGCAGTACTTC. Translated, it reads CASSLGRDYLYEQYF.